The rows below give T cell receptor beta chains drawn from one sample of a study of CD8+CD57+ T cells in acquired aplastic anemia. Each CDR3 protein is one row after TCRdb ran MiXCR on the reads. Of 200,000 to 250,000 distinct CDR3 sequences in the sample, 30% to 40% were seen once. The material sequenced was sorted CD4+, CD8+, or CD8+CD57+ T cells (not recorded which) from PBMCs. These receptors all come from a human donor in good health, serving as a control. Both conserved end residues are part of each CDR3. Fields, in order: V gene, D gene, clone size, J gene, CDR3 DNA, CDR3 protein. D genes are given only for firm matches. The listing skips clone size in some rows; elsewhere it reads once, few, many or a size class.

V: TRBV5-1; D: NA; size: many; J: TRBJ1-2; DNA: TGCGCCAGCAGCTTGGCCCCGACAGCAGGCTATGGCTACACCTTC; CDR3: CASSLAPTAGYGYTF
V: TRBV14; D: NA; size: NA; J: TRBJ2-5; DNA: TGTGCCAGCAGCCAAGATTCTGCAGGGCGGGTCGAGACCCAGTACTTC; CDR3: CASSQDSAGRVETQYF
V: TRBV18; D: NA; size: few; J: TRBJ1-1; DNA: TGTGCCAGCTCACCGCAACTGAGAAATGAAGCTTTCTTT; CDR3: CASSPQLRNEAFF
V: TRBV29-1; D: TRBD2; size: many; J: TRBJ2-3; DNA: TGCAGCGTTGAAGGATCGCGGGAGGGTGGCACAGATACGCAGTATTTT; CDR3: CSVEGSREGGTDTQYF
V: TRBV14; D: TRBD2; size: many; J: TRBJ2-4; DNA: TGTGCCAGCAGCCAAGGGGTAGCGGGGCAGTACTTC; CDR3: CASSQGVAGQYF
V: TRBV2; D: NA; size: many; J: TRBJ2-7; DNA: TGTGCCAGCAGTCCGGACGGAGGCTACGAGCAGTACTTC; CDR3: CASSPDGGYEQYF
V: TRBV20-1; D: NA; size: many; J: TRBJ1-1; DNA: TGCAGTGCTAGAGATGTTAGATCGAACACTGAAGCTTTCTTT; CDR3: CSARDVRSNTEAFF
V: TRBV20-1; D: NA; size: many; J: TRBJ2-3; DNA: TGCAGTGCTAGAGACCCAAGGTCCTCTAGCACAGATACGCAGTATTTT; CDR3: CSARDPRSSSTDTQYF
V: TRBV12-3/TRBV12-4; D: NA; size: NA; J: TRBJ2-7; DNA: TGTGCCAGCAGTCTAGATGTCGGGGTGGACTACAAGCAGTACTTC; CDR3: CASSLDVGVDYKQYF
V: TRBV2; D: NA; size: medium-sized; J: TRBJ2-6; DNA: TGTGCCAGCAGTGACTCGAGCTCTGGGGCCAACGTCCTGACTTTC; CDR3: CASSDSSSGANVLTF
V: TRBV7-9; D: TRBD1; size: many; J: TRBJ1-6; DNA: TGTGCCAGCAGTAAGGGACAGGGGTATTCACCCCTCCACTTT; CDR3: CASSKGQGYSPLHF
V: TRBV6-1; D: NA; size: few; J: TRBJ2-3; DNA: TGTGCCAGCAGTCCAACTAGAACTAGCACAGATACGCAGTATTTT; CDR3: CASSPTRTSTDTQYF
V: TRBV20-1; D: TRBD2; size: many; J: TRBJ2-3; DNA: TGCAGTGCCGAGACTAGCGGGAGAGATACGCAGTATTTT; CDR3: CSAETSGRDTQYF
V: TRBV2; D: NA; size: many; J: TRBJ2-1; DNA: TGTGCCAGCAGCGCGATTTATAATCCCGAATCCGAGCAGTTCTTC; CDR3: CASSAIYNPESEQFF
V: TRBV19; D: NA; size: many; J: TRBJ2-5; DNA: TGTGCCAGTAGTATTACGGCGGGCGCGGGGACCCAGTACTTC; CDR3: CASSITAGAGTQYF
V: TRBV4-2; D: NA; size: many; J: TRBJ2-7; DNA: TGTGCCAGCAGCCAAGAGGGGTTACACTACGAGCAGTACTTC; CDR3: CASSQEGLHYEQYF
V: TRBV5-1; D: NA; size: many; J: TRBJ2-7; DNA: TGCGCCAGCAGGTTCGGCAATTCCAACGAGCAGTACTTC; CDR3: CASRFGNSNEQYF
V: TRBV7-9; D: TRBD1; size: many; J: TRBJ2-7; DNA: TGTGCCAGCAGCCCTCCGGGACAGGGATACGAGCAGTACTTC; CDR3: CASSPPGQGYEQYF
V: TRBV4-1; D: NA; size: few; J: TRBJ2-7; DNA: TGCGCCAGCAGCCAGGTCTTCTGGGCGGAGAGCTCCTACGAGCAGTACTTC; CDR3: CASSQVFWAESSYEQYF
V: TRBV18; D: TRBD1; size: NA; J: TRBJ1-6; DNA: TGTGCCAGCTCACCAGGACAGGGGCGATCGAATTCACCCCTCCACTTT; CDR3: CASSPGQGRSNSPLHF
V: TRBV20-1; D: TRBD2; size: many; J: TRBJ2-3; DNA: TGCAGTGCTAGGGGTAGCGGGAGGGCCCCCGCGCGTTGGGATACGCAGTATTTT; CDR3: CSARGSGRAPARWDTQYF
V: TRBV6-1; D: NA; size: few; J: TRBJ1-5; DNA: TGTGCCAGCAGTGAAGCTATACAGGGATTCGTCTCTCAGCCCCAGCATTTT; CDR3: CASSEAIQGFVSQPQHF
V: TRBV4-1; D: NA; size: few; J: TRBJ2-2; DNA: TGCGCCAGCAGTCCGGAGCTGAACACCGGGGAGCTGTTTTTT; CDR3: CASSPELNTGELFF
V: TRBV5-1; D: NA; size: many; J: TRBJ1-6; DNA: TGCGCCAGCAGTAGGTCGGGGATACTTGCGAATTCACCCCTCCACTTT; CDR3: CASSRSGILANSPLHF
V: TRBV6-1; D: TRBD1; size: NA; J: TRBJ2-7; DNA: TGTGCCAGCAGTGTTAAAGGGGGCCCTGACTACGAGCAGTACTTC; CDR3: CASSVKGGPDYEQYF
V: TRBV3-1; D: NA; size: many; J: TRBJ2-7; DNA: TGTGCCAGCAGCCAAGTACCAGGAGGTTACGAGCAGTACTTC; CDR3: CASSQVPGGYEQYF
V: TRBV2; D: NA; size: few; J: TRBJ1-2; DNA: TGTGCCAGCAGAGATTCATGGGGGGCTGTTGGCTACACCTTC; CDR3: CASRDSWGAVGYTF
V: TRBV2; D: TRBD2; size: NA; J: TRBJ2-1; DNA: TGTGCCAGCAGCTACGGGCTAGCGGGGGAGCAGTTCTTC; CDR3: CASSYGLAGEQFF
V: TRBV10-3; D: TRBD2; size: NA; J: TRBJ2-7; DNA: TGTGCCATCAGTGAGTCATTAGCGGGGGGCACAGGCGAGCAGTACTTC; CDR3: CAISESLAGGTGEQYF
V: TRBV30; D: TRBD1; size: few; J: TRBJ1-2; DNA: TGTGCCTGGAGTGCTCGTTGGGACAGGGGGCGAGGCTACACCTTC; CDR3: CAWSARWDRGRGYTF
V: TRBV24-1; D: TRBD2; size: NA; J: TRBJ2-5; DNA: TGTGCCACCAGTGGGACGGATGGCGGGAGGCCGTCAGAGACCCAGTACTTC; CDR3: CATSGTDGGRPSETQYF
V: TRBV10-3; D: NA; size: many; J: TRBJ1-2; DNA: TGTGCCATCAGTGAGTCCTATGGGGGGAACTATGGCTACACCTTC; CDR3: CAISESYGGNYGYTF
V: TRBV18; D: NA; size: NA; J: TRBJ1-6; DNA: TGTGCCAGCTCAGCAACACAGGGTACGGATTCACCCCTCCACTTT; CDR3: CASSATQGTDSPLHF
V: TRBV10-3; D: NA; size: NA; J: TRBJ1-5; DNA: TGTGCCATCAGCGCCAGCAGTCCGGGGAGCAATCAGCCCCAGCATTTT; CDR3: CAISASSPGSNQPQHF
V: TRBV4-1; D: TRBD1; size: few; J: TRBJ1-5; DNA: TGCGCCAGCAGCCAAGCGGGACAGTATAGCAATCAGCCCCAGCATTTT; CDR3: CASSQAGQYSNQPQHF
V: TRBV10-3; D: TRBD2; size: NA; J: TRBJ2-1; DNA: TGTGCCATCAGTTCTCGGGGACTAGCGGGCATCGATGAGCAGTTCTTC; CDR3: CAISSRGLAGIDEQFF
V: TRBV20-1; D: NA; size: many; J: TRBJ1-2; DNA: TGCAGTGCAGAGAGACAGAGGACCAACTATGGCTACACCTTC; CDR3: CSAERQRTNYGYTF
V: TRBV10-2; D: NA; size: many; J: TRBJ2-1; DNA: TGCGCCAGCAGTGCTAGCTACAACAATGAGCAGTTCTTC; CDR3: CASSASYNNEQFF
V: TRBV2; D: TRBD1; size: NA; J: TRBJ1-6; DNA: TGTGCCAGCATCGGTCGACAGGGTGGGTCACCCCTCCACTTT; CDR3: CASIGRQGGSPLHF
V: TRBV7-3; D: NA; size: many; J: TRBJ2-3; DNA: TGTGCCAGCAGCTTAAATACGGGGGTAGCGCAGTATTTT; CDR3: CASSLNTGVAQYF
V: TRBV6-5; D: TRBD1; size: many; J: TRBJ1-2; DNA: TGTGCCAGCAGTTACCTCCCGGGACAGGGTGCCTATGGCTACACCTTC; CDR3: CASSYLPGQGAYGYTF
V: TRBV18; D: NA; size: NA; J: TRBJ2-3; DNA: TGTGCCAGCTCACCACCGGGGGTTTCCGATCAGCCCCAGTATTTT; CDR3: CASSPPGVSDQPQYF
V: TRBV19; D: TRBD1; size: many; J: TRBJ2-3; DNA: TGTGCCAGTAGTATAAGGACAGGGGGAGACGATACGCAGTATTTT; CDR3: CASSIRTGGDDTQYF
V: TRBV5-4; D: NA; size: NA; J: TRBJ2-3; DNA: TGTGCCAGCAGCTTGGAGGGGGGTTACACAGATATGCAGTATTTT; CDR3: CASSLEGGYTDMQYF
V: TRBV19; D: NA; size: NA; J: TRBJ1-6; DNA: TGTGCCAGTACTCGACAGCCCAATTCACCCCTCCACTTT; CDR3: CASTRQPNSPLHF
V: TRBV11-2; D: TRBD1; size: NA; J: TRBJ2-1; DNA: TGTGCCAGCAGCTCCGCAGTGGGGGACAGGATTCTCAATGAGCAGTTCTTC; CDR3: CASSSAVGDRILNEQFF
V: TRBV2; D: TRBD1; size: few; J: TRBJ1-2; DNA: TGTGCCAGCATAGCCAACAGGGGGGACGGCTACACCTTC; CDR3: CASIANRGDGYTF
V: TRBV19; D: NA; size: few; J: TRBJ2-3; DNA: TGTGCCAGTAGTATAGCTCGTGGCAGGCGATTTAGCACAGATACGCAGTATTTT; CDR3: CASSIARGRRFSTDTQYF
V: TRBV7-9; D: NA; size: many; J: TRBJ1-1; DNA: TGTGCCAGCAGCCGAGGGTGGACTGAAGCTTTCTTT; CDR3: CASSRGWTEAFF
V: TRBV7-9; D: NA; size: NA; J: TRBJ1-6; DNA: TGTGCCAGCAGCCAGGGAGGCAATTCACCCCTCCACTTT; CDR3: CASSQGGNSPLHF
V: TRBV30; D: TRBD1; size: few; J: TRBJ1-2; DNA: TGTGCCTGGACCCGACGGACAGGGGATGGCTACACCTTC; CDR3: CAWTRRTGDGYTF
V: TRBV20-1; D: NA; size: once; J: TRBJ1-2; DNA: TGCAGTGCTAGGGCAGGGTACTATGGCTACACCTTC; CDR3: CSARAGYYGYTF
V: TRBV12-3/TRBV12-4; D: NA; size: many; J: TRBJ1-1; DNA: TGTGCCAGCAGTCCCCCAACAACGAACACTGAAGCTTTCTTT; CDR3: CASSPPTTNTEAFF
V: TRBV10-3; D: NA; size: NA; J: TRBJ1-2; DNA: TGTGCCATCAGATCGGGCGGCTATGGCTACACCTTC; CDR3: CAIRSGGYGYTF
V: TRBV5-1; D: TRBD2; size: NA; J: TRBJ2-3; DNA: TGCGCCAGCAGCCCGGCCGGGACTAGCGGCACAGATACGCGGTATTTT; CDR3: CASSPAGTSGTDTRYF
V: TRBV7-8; D: NA; size: many; J: TRBJ2-1; DNA: TGTGCCAGCAGCTTAATAGGGGATGAGCAGTTCTTC; CDR3: CASSLIGDEQFF
V: TRBV7-8; D: NA; size: many; J: TRBJ2-1; DNA: TGTGCCAGCAGCTTACAAGTAAGCTCCTACAATGAGCAGTTCTTC; CDR3: CASSLQVSSYNEQFF
V: TRBV7-9; D: NA; size: many; J: TRBJ1-5; DNA: TGTGCCAGCAGCCTAGACCATCAGCCCCAGCATTTT; CDR3: CASSLDHQPQHF
V: TRBV19; D: NA; size: NA; J: TRBJ2-3; DNA: TGTGCCAGTAGTGAGTGGCAGGGATCAACCCTCCCAGATACGCAGTATTTT; CDR3: CASSEWQGSTLPDTQYF